This T cell receptor (beta chain) was profiled in a study of T cell therapy after organ transplantation. Points from the study as a whole: Antirejection and antiviral medication effects could not be assessed. Post-therapy reconstitution appeared to include transferred and endogenous clonotypes. Post-therapy CD8 clonality change correlated inversely with pretherapy clonality.

Turning to this clone: No antigen is known for it.

Data came from immunoSEQ multiplex PCR; TCRdb stores just in-frame clones and leaves some out. The sample lists some 2,000 clones, roughly 71% seen once, with 35% to 40% in the top ten. Drug-resistant or recurrent cytomegalovirus affected these solid-organ transplant recipient patients. This TCR derives from a human patient who had received a solid organ transplant and had CMV disease. This specimen was CD8+ T cells from blood, taken before autologous CMV-specific T cell therapy.

CDR3 loop: CASSQDRGGLYNEQFF. The CDR3, as DNA: TGCGCCAGCAGCCAAGATCGCGGGGGACTCTACAATGAGCAGTTCTTC. The rearrangement links TRBV4-3 to TRBJ2-1, with TRBD2 matching 7 bases. The CDR3 runs to 16 residues. From germline, CDR1 is LGHNA and CDR2 YSLEER. J was trimmed by 3 bases and V by 0 bases; bases with no gene match: 5.